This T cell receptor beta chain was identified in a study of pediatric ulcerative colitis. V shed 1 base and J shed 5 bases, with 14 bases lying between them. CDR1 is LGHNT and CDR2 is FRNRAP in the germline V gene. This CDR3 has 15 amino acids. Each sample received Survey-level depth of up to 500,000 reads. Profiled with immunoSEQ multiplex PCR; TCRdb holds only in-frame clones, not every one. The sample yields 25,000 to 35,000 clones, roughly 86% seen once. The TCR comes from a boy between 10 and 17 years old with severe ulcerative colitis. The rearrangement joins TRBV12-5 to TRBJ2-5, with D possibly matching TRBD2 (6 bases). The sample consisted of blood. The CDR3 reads CASGLEASDGETQYF. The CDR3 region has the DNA TGTGCTAGTGGTTTGGAGGCTAGCGATGGTGAGACCCAGTACTTC.